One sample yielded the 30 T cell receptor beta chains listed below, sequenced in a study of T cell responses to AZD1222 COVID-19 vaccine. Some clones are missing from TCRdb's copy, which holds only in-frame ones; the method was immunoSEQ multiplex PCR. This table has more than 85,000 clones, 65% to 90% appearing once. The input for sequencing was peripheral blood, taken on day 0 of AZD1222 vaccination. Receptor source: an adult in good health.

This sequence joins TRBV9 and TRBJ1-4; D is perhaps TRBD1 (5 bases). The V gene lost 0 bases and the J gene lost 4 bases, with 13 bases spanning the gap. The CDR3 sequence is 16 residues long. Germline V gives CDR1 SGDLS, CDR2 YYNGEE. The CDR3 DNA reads TGTGCCAGCAGCGTAGCGCAGGGAACGAGTAATGAAAAACTGTTTTTT. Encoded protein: CASSVAQGTSNEKLFF.

The DNA of the CDR3 is TGTGCCAGCAGTTTTCTAGGGGGAAATCAGCCCCAGCATTTT. It is translated as CASSFLGGNQPQHF. The genes are TRBV27 and TRBJ1-5; a possible D gene is TRBD1 (6 bases). V was cut by 3 bases and J by 4 bases, with 10 bases left in between. Germline CDR1 reads MNHEY; CDR2 reads SMNVEV (reference sequence). This CDR3 has 14 residues.

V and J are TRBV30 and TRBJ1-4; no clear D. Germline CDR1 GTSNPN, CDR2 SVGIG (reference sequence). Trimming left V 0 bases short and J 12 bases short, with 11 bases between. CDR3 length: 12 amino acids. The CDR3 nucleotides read TGTGCCTGGAGTGTAGTCGGTCTGGAACTGTTTTTT. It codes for CAWSVVGLELFF.

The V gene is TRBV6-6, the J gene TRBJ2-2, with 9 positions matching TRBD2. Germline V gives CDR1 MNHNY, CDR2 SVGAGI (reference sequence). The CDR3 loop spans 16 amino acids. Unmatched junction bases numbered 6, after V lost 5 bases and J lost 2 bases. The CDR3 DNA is TGTGCCAGCAGTCTTAGCGGGAGAGCAAACACCGGGGAGCTGTTTTTT. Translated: CASSLSGRANTGELFF.

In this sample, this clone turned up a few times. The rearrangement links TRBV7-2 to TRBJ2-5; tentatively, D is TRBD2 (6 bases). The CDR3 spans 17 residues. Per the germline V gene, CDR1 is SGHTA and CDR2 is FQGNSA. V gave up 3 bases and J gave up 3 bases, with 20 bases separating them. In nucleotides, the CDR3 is TGTGCCAGCAGCTTTGTTCGCCAGACTAGAAATAAAGAGACCCAGTACTTC. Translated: CASSFVRQTRNKETQYF.

CDR3 sequence (DNA): TGCGCCAGCAGCTTCGGAGGGGGCTATGGCTACACCTTC. As protein: CASSFGGGYGYTF. V and J are TRBV5-1 and TRBJ1-2; maybe TRBD1 (6 bases). Between the trimmed V and J ends, which lost 2 bases and 4 bases, there was a span of 9 bases. The CDR3 covers 13 residues. Looked up from germline, CDR1 is SGHRS and CDR2 is YFSETQ.

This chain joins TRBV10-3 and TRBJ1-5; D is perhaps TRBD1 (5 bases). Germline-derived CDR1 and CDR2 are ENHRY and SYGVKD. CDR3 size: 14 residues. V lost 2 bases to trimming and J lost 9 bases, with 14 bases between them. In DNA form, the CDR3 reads TGTGCCATCAGTGAGGGGGGAGGGGATCGGCCCCAGCATTTT. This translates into CAISEGGGDRPQHF.

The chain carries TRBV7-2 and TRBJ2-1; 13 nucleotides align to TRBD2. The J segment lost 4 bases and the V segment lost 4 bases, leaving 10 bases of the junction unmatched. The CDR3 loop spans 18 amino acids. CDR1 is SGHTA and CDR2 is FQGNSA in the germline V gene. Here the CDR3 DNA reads TGTGCCAGCAGCTCCCCCCCTGGGACTAGCGGGACATACAATGAGCAGTTCTTC. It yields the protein CASSSPPGTSGTYNEQFF.

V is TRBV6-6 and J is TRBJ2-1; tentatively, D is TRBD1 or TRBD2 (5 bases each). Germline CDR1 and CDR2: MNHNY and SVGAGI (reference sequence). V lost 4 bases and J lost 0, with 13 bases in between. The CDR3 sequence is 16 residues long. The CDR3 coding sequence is TGTGCCAGCAGTTCCTCCGGGACGGGCTCCTACAATGAGCAGTTCTTC. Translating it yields CASSSSGTGSYNEQFF.

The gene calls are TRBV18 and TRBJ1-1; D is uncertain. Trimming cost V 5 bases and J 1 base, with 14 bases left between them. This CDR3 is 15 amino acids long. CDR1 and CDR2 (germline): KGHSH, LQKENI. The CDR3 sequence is CASSTPWEGNTEAFF. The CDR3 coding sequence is TGTGCCAGCTCAACCCCGTGGGAAGGGAACACTGAAGCTTTCTTT.

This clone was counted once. The CDR3 sequence: CASSRQGTGETQYF. The CDR3 region has the DNA TGTGCCAGCAGCCGACAGGGCACGGGGGAGACCCAGTACTTC. This chain uses TRBV27 with TRBJ2-5; 7 bases map to TRBD1. The germline V gene has CDR1 MNHEY and CDR2 SMNVEV (reference sequence). The trim removed 6 bases at V and 5 bases at J, leaving 9 bases unmatched. This CDR3 spans 14 amino acids.

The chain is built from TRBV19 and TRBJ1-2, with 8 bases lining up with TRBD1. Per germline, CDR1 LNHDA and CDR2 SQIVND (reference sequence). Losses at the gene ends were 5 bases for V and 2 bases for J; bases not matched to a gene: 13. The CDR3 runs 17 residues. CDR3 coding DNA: TGTGCCAGTAGTCTCCACTCGGACAGGGCCAGAAACTATGGCTACACCTTC. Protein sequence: CASSLHSDRARNYGYTF.

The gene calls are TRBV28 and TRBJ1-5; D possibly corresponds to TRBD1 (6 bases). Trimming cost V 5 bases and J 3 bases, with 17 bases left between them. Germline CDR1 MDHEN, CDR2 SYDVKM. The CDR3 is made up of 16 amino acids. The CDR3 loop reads CASSPLGGLVNQPQHF. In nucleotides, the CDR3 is TGTGCCAGCAGTCCCCTAGGGGGGTTGGTCAATCAGCCCCAGCATTTT. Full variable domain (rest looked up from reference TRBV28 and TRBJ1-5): DVKVTQSSRYLVKRTGEKVFLECVQDMDHENMFWYRQDPGLGLRLIYFSYDVKMKEKGDIPEGYSVSREKKERFSLILESASTNQTSMYLCASSPLGGLVNQPQHFGDGTRLSIL.

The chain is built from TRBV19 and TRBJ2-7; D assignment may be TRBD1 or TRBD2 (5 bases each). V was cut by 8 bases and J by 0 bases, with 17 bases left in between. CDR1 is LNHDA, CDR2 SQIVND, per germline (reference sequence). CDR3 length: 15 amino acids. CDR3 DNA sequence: TGTGCCAGTTCCCCCGGGGCCCTCTTCTCCTACGAGCAGTACTTC. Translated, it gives CASSPGALFSYEQYF.

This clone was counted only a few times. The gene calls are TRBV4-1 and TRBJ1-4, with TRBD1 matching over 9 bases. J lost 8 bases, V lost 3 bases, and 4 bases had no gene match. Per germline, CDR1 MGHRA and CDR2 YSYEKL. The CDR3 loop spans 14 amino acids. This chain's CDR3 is CASSQGQGMEKLFF. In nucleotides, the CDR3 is TGCGCCAGCAGCCAGGGACAGGGCATGGAAAAACTGTTTTTT.

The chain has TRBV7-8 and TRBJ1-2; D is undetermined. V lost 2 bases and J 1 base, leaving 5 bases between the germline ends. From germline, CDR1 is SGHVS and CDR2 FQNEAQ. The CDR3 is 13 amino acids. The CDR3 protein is CASSLNFNYGYTF. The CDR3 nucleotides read TGTGCCAGCAGCTTAAACTTTAACTATGGCTACACCTTC.

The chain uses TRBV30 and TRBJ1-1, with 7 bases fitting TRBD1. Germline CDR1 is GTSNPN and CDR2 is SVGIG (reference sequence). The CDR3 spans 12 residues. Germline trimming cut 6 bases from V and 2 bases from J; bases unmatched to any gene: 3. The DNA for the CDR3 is TGTGCCTGTGACAGGGTAAACACTGAAGCTTTCTTT. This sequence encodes CACDRVNTEAFF.

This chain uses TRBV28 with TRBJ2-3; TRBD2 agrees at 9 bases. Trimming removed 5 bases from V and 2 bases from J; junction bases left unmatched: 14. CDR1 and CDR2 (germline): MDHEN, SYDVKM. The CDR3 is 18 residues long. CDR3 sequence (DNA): TGTGCCAGCAGTACCCCCTATGGGGTAGCGGGAGACACAGATACGCAGTATTTT. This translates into CASSTPYGVAGDTDTQYF.

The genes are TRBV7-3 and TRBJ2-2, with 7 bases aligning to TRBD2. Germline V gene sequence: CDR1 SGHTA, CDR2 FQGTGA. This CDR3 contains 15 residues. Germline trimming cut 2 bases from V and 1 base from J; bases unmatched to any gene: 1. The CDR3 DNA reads TGTGCCAGCAGCTTACTAGCGGAGAACACCGGGGAGCTGTTTTTT. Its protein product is CASSLLAENTGELFF.

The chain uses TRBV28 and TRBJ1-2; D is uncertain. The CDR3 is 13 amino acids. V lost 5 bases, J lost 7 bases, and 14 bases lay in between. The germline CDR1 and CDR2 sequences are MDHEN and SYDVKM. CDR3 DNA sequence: TGTGCCAGCAGTGTAATGAGGGCGCCTGGCTACACCTTC. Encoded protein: CASSVMRAPGYTF.

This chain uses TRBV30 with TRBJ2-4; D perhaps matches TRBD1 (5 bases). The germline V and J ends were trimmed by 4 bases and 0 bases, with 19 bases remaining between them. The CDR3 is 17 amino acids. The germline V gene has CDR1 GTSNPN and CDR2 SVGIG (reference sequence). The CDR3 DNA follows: TGTGCCTGGACTGTGACGCGGCAGGGCCTAGCCAAAAACATTCAGTACTTC. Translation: CAWTVTRQGLAKNIQYF.

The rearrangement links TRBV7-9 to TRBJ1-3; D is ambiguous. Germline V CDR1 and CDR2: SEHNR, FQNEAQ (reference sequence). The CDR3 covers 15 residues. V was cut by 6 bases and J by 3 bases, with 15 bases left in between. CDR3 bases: TGTGCCAGCAGTTTACAAGGAACGAGTGGAAACACCATATATTTT. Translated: CASSLQGTSGNTIYF.

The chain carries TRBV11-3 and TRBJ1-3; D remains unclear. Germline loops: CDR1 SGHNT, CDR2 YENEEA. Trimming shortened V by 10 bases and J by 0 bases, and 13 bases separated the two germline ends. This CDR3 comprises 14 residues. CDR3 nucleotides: TGTGCCATCCTAGACCGCAACTCTGGAAACACCATATATTTT. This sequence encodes CAILDRNSGNTIYF.

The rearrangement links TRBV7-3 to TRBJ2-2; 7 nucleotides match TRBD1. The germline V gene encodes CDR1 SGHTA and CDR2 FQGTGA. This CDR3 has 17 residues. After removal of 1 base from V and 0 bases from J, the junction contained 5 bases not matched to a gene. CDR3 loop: CASSLRLGTANTGELFF. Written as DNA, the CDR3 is TGTGCCAGCAGCTTAAGGCTTGGGACAGCGAACACCGGGGAGCTGTTTTTT.

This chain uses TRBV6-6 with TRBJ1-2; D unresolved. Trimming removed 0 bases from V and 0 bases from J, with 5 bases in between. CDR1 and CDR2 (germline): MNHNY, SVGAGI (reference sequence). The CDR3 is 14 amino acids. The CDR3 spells CASSYSRTNYGYTF. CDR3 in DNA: TGTGCCAGCAGTTACTCCAGAACTAACTATGGCTACACCTTC.

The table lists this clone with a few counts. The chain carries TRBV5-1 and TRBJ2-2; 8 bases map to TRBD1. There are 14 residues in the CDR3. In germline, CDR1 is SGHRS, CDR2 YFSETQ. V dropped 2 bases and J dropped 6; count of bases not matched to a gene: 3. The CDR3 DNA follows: TGCGCCAGCAGCTTTTTACAGGGGGCCGGGGAGCTGTTTTTT. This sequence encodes CASSFLQGAGELFF.

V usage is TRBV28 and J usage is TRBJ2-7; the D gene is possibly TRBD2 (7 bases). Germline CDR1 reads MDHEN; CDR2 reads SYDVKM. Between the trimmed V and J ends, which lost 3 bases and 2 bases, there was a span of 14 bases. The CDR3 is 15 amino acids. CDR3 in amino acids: CASSFQQGGTYEQYF. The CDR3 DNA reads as TGTGCCAGCAGTTTCCAACAGGGAGGGACCTACGAGCAGTACTTC.

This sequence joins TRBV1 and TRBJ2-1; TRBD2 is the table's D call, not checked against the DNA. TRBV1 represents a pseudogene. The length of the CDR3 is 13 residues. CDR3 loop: CTSSPGFRNEQFF. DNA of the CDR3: TGCACCAGCAGCCCCGGGTTCCGCAATGAGCAGTTCTTC.

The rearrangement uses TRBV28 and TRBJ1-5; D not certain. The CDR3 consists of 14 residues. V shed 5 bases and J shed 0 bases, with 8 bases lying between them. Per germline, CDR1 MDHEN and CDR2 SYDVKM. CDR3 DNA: TGTGCCAGCAGTAAGATAGATAGCAATCAGCCCCAGCATTTT. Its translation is CASSKIDSNQPQHF.

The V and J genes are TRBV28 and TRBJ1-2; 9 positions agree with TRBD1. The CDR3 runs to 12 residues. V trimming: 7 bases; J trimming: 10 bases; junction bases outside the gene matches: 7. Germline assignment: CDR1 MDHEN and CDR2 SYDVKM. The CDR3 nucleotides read TGTGCCAGCACGGGACAGGGTAAAGACTACACCTTC. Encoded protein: CASTGQGKDYTF.